The present T cell receptor (beta chain) was sequenced within a study of identical twins listed by TCRdb under 2016. Context from the whole study: To test whether fetal clonotypes persist, the study used deep sequencing on TCR alpha and beta repertoires from monozygotic twins, unrelated adults of various ages, and cord blood. To rule out contamination, replicate twin experiments were performed at different times with different library preparation protocols. The study at large found these results: Fewer insertions were carried by abundant cord blood beta clonotypes; a weaker similar trend was observed in young adult naive repertoires, while no such trend was observed in memory repertoires. Because the same donors could not be followed over many years, the conclusions relied on cross-sectional statistical analysis. In monozygotic twins, out-of-frame TCR alpha sharing was systematically underestimated by recombination models, although the models agreed with sharing between unrelated individuals. Compared with coincidental sharing between unrelated individuals, out-of-frame TCR alpha sequences shared between twins had an excess of sequences with low generation probability. Invariant T cells such as MAIT and iNKT could partly confound zero-insertion analyses, though diverse VJ usage argued against this for most clonotypes. In beta out-of-frame sequences, excess twin sharing was weaker, because having fewer shared sequences lowered the signal-to-noise ratio.

Regarding this clonotype: The target of this receptor is not known. The input lacks base qualities; no much larger clone sits a single base away.

CDR1 and CDR2 (MNHEY, SMNVEV) derive from the germline V gene (reference sequence). V loses 6 bases of germline sequence and J loses 4 bases, and the interval between the two ends is 6 bases. Taken from cysteine to phenylalanine, the CDR3 has 12 residues. Of the read, only the CDR3 DNA is kept; its 36 bases are in frame from base 1. Every donor was a healthy Caucasian. The twin cohort comprised three pairs of female monozygotic twins, all aged about 18 to 30 years. Peripheral blood mononuclear cells were the source from which RNA for the TCR libraries was isolated. The library relied on 5' RACE. The data were produced on an Illumina HiSeq 2000. Template switching introduced a universal primer binding site; the final cDNA contained a unique molecular identifier, enabling accurate counting of TCR cDNA molecules. Specific primers in the conserved constant-segment region were used to synthesize first-strand cDNA for TCR alpha and beta chains. To control for contamination, each cDNA library was double barcoded with a SMART-Mk sample barcode plus Illumina barcodes. TruSeq adapter sequences, together with Illumina sample barcodes, were added in two successive PCR steps. The Illumina HiSeq platform was used with custom primers to sequence TCR alpha and beta cDNA libraries. Per the original workflow: MiGEC processed the raw reads to extract unique molecular identifiers, while MiXCR was used to determine the CDR3 positions. For each individual, recombination models were inferred using an EM algorithm with the repgenHMM and IGoR tools. The analysis of shared clonotypes was done with the tcR package in R, with sharing normalized by the product of cloneset sizes. To study raw recombination without the effects of thymic and clonal selection, out-of-frame nonproductive sequences were analyzed. Starting from the raw public reads, TCRdb applied fastp trimming at Q25, assembled clones with MiXCR and retained in-frame beta chains. Identical CDR3 proteins give one entry, which carries the most common genes and DNA. The V and J calls, along with clone size, are taken from TCRdb and not from the paper's own processing. This sample lists some 900,000 distinct CDR3 sequences; around 12% were detected once. Roughly 1.5% of the sample comes from the top ten.

The data were also submitted as part of a second study, on yellow fever vaccine responses in identical twins. Taken from the second paper: The authors reported that the T cell response to vaccination in identical twins appeared partly convergent and partly personalized. The study precisely tracked vaccine-responding T cell clones in identical twins.

This chain is built from TRBV27 and TRBJ2-2; no D gene is confidently identified. The sequencing sample was made of PBMCs. This receptor was identified in a woman aged 18-30 years in good health. CDR3 region: CASRYTTGELFF. The DNA reads as follows: TGTGCCAGCAGGTACACCACCGGGGAGCTGTTTTTT.